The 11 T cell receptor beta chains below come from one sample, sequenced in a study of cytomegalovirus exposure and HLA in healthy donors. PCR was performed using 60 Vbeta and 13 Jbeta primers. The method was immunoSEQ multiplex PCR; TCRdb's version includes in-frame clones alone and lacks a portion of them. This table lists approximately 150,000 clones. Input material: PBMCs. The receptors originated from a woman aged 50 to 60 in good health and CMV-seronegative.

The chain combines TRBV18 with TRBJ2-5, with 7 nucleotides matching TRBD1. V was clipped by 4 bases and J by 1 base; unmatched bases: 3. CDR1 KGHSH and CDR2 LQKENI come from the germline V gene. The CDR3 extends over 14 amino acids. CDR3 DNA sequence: TGTGCCAGCTCACTCTCAGGGGGCCAAGAGACCCAGTACTTC. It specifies CASSLSGGQETQYF.

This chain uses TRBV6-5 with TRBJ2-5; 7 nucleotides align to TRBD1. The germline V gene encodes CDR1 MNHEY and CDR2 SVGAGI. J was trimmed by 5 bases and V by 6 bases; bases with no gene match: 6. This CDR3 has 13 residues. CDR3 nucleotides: TGTGCCAGCAGGGGAACAGGGGTGGAGACCCAGTACTTC. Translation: CASRGTGVETQYF.

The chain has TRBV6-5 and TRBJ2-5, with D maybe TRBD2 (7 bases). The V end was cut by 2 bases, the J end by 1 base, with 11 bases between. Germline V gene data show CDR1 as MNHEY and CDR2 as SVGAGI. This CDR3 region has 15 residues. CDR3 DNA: TGTGCCAGCAGTTACAGGAGGGGGGGCCAAGAGACCCAGTACTTC. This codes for CASSYRRGGQETQYF.

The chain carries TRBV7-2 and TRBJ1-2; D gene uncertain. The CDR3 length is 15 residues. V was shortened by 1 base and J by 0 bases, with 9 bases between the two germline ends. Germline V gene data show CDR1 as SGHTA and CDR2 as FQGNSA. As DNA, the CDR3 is TGTGCCAGCAGCTTAGGTCAGGCTACTAACTATGGCTACACCTTC. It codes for CASSLGQATNYGYTF. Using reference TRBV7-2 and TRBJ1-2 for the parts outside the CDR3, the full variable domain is GAGVSQSPSNKVTEKGKDVELRCDPISGHTALYWYRQSLGQGLEFLIYFQGNSAPDKSGLPSDRFSAERTGGSVSTLTIQRTQQEDSAVYLCASSLGQATNYGYTFGSGTRLTVV.

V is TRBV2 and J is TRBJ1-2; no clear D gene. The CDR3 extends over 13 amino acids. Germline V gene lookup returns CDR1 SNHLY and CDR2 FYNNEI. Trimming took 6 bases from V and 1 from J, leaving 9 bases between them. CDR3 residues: CASSPDFNYGYTF. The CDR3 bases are TGTGCCAGCAGCCCCGACTTTAACTATGGCTACACCTTC.

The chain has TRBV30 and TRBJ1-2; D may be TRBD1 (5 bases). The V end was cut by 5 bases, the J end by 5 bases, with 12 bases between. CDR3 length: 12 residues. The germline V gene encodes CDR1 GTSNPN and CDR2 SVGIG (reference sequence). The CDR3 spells CAWGSGGYGYTF. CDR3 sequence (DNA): TGTGCCTGGGGCTCCGGGGGGTATGGCTACACCTTC.

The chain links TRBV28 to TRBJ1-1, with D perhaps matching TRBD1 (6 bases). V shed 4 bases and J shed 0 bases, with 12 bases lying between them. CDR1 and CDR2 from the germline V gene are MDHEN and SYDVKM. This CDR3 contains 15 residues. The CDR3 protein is CASSSSGVLNTEAFF. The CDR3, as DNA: TGTGCCAGCAGTTCGTCAGGGGTTCTGAACACTGAAGCTTTCTTT.

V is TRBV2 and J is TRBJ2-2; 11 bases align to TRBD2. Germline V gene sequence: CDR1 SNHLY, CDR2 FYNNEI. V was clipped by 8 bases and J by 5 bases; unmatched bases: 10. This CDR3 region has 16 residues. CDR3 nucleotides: TGTGCCAGCCGACCATTGACTAGCGGGGTGACCGGGGAGCTGTTTTTT. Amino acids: CASRPLTSGVTGELFF.

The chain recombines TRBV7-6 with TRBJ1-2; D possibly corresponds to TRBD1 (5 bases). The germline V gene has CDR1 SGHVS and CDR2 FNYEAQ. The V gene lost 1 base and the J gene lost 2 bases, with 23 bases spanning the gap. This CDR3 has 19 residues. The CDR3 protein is CASSLVGGGRGGNNYGYTF. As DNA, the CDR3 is TGTGCCAGCAGCTTAGTAGGCGGGGGACGTGGGGGAAACAACTATGGCTACACCTTC.

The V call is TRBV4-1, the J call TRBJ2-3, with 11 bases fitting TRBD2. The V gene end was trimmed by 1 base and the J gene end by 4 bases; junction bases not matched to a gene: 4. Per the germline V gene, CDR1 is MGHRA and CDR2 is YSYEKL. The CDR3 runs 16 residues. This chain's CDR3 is CASSQALAGGADTQYF. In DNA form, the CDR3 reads TGCGCCAGCAGCCAAGCGCTAGCGGGGGGAGCAGATACGCAGTATTTT.

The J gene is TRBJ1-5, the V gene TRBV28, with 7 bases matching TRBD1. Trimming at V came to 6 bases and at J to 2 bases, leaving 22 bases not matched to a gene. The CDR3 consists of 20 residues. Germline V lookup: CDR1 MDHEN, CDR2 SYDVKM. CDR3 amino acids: CASSPPEWRERQGGNQPQHF. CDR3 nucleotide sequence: TGTGCCAGCAGCCCCCCCGAGTGGAGAGAGAGACAGGGCGGCAATCAGCCCCAGCATTTT.